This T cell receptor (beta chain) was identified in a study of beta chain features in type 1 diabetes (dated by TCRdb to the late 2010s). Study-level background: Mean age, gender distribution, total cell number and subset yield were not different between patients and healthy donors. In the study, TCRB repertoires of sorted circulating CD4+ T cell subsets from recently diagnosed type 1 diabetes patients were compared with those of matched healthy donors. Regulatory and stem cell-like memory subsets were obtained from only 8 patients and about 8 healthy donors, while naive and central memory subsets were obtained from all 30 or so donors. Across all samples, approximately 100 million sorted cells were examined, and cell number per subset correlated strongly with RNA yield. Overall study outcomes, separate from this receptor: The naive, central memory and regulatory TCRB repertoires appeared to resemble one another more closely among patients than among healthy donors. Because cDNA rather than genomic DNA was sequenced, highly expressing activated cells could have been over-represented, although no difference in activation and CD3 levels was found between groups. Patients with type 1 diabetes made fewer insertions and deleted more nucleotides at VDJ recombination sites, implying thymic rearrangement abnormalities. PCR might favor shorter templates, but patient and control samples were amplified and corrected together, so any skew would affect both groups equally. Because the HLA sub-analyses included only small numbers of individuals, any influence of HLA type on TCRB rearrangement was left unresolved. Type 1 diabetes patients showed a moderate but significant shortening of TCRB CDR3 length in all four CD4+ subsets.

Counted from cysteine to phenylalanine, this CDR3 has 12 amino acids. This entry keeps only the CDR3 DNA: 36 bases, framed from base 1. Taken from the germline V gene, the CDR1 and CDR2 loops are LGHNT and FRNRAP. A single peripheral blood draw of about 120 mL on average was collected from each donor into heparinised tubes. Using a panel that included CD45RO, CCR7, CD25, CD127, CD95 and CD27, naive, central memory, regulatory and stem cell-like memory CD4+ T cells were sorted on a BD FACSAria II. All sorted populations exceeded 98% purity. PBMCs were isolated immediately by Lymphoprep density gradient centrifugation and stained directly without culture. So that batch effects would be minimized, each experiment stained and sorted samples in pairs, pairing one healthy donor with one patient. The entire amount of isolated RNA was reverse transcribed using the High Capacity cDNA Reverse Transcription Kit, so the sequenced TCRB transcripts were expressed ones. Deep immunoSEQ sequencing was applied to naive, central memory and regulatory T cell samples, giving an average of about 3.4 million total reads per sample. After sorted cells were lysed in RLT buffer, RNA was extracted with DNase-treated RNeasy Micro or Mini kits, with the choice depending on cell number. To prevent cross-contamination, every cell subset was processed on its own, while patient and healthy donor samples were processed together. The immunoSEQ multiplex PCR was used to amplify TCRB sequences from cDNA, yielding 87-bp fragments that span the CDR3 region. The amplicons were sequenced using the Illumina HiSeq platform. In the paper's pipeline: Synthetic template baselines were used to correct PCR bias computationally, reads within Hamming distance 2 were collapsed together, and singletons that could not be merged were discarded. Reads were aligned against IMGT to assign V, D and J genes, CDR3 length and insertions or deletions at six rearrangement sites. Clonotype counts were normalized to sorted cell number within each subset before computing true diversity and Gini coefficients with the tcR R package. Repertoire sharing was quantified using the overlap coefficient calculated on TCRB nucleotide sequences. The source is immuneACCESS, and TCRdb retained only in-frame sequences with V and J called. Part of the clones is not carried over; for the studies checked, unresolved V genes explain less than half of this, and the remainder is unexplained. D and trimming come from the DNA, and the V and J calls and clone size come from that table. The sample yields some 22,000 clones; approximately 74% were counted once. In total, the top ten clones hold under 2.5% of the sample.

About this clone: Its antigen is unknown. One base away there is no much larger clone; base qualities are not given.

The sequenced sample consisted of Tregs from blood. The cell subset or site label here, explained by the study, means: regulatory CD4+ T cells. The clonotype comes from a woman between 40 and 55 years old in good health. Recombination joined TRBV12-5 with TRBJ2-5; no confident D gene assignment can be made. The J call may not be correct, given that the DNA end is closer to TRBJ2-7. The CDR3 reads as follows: CASGFSYYEQYF. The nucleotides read TGTGCTAGTGGTTTCTCTTATTACGAGCAGTACTTC.